This T cell receptor (beta chain) was captured in a study of blood T cell repertoires in COVID-19. As for the study in general: From T cells, B-cell-depleted T cells, or PBMCs came the material, which was cDNA or gDNA.

About this clone itself: Its ends do not fully match the called genes, so a read error is possible.

Germline CDR1 SEHNR, CDR2 FQNEAQ (reference sequence). The CDR3 is 12 amino acids. Per the study methods: For nucleated cells, counts were estimated from reference gene primer amplification. Measured with immunoSEQ multiplex PCR; TCRdb has only the in-frame clones, and not every one. The V and J calls and the clone size are those of that table, but D and trimming were determined from the DNA. The sample shows roughly 70,000 clones, 90% to 95% of them seen only once. The V and J genes are TRBV7-9 and TRBJ2-7; 8 bases agree with TRBD2. This clonotype originated in a human donor in a cohort sampled during active COVID-19. Sequencing was performed on peripheral blood. Here the CDR3 DNA reads TGTGCCAGCAGCTTAGCTGGGACTAGAGTCGACTTC. Protein sequence: CASSLAGTRVDF. Looking up the rest from reference TRBV7-9 and TRBJ2-7 gives the full variable domain: DTGVSQNPRHKITKRGQNVTFRCDPISEHNRLYWYRQTLGQGPEFLTYFQNEAQLEKSRLLSDRFSAERPKGSFSTLEIQRTEQGDSAMYLCASSLAGTRVDFGPGTRLTVT.